Below are 9 T cell receptor beta chains sequenced from a single sample in a study of shared T cell receptors in the human thymus. Sequencing used immunoSEQ multiplex PCR; TCRdb keeps in-frame clones, though not all of them. The sample includes around 340,000 clones, 95% of them seen just once. The sequencing sample was made of thymocytes. The receptors originated from a human donor.

The rearrangement links TRBV11-3 to TRBJ2-2; D uncertain. Between the trimmed V and J ends, which lost 3 bases and 2 bases, there was a span of 10 bases. The CDR3 runs 15 residues. CDR1 is SGHNT and CDR2 is YENEEA in the germline V gene. DNA of the CDR3: TGTGCCAGCAGCTTCGGAAGGTCCAACACCGGGGAGCTGTTTTTT. Translated: CASSFGRSNTGELFF. The variable domain in full, with the rest retrieved from reference TRBV11-3 and TRBJ2-2, is EAGVVQSPRYKIIEKKQPVAFWCNPISGHNTLYWYLQNLGQGPELLIRYENEEAVDDSQLPKDRFSAERLKGVDSTLKIQPAELGDSAVYLCASSFGRSNTGELFFGEGSRLTVL.

The chain is built from TRBV15 and TRBJ1-2, with a tentative D call TRBD1 (6 bases). V gave up 5 bases and J gave up 4 bases, with 11 bases separating them. CDR1 and CDR2 (germline): LNHNV, YYDKDF (reference sequence). This CDR3 is 13 amino acids long. CDR3 coding DNA: TGTGCCACCAGCGCCCAGACAGGCTATGGCTACACCTTC. Translating gives CATSAQTGYGYTF. Looking up the rest from reference TRBV15 and TRBJ1-2 gives the full variable domain: DAMVIQNPRYQVTQFGKPVTLSCSQTLNHNVMYWYQQKSSQAPKLLFHYYDKDFNNEADTPDNFQSRRPNTSFCFLDIRSPGLGDTAMYLCATSAQTGYGYTFGSGTRLTVV.

CDR3 residues: CASSYRRQGCSEAFF. The CDR3 DNA reads as TGTGCCAGCAGTTACCGACGACAGGGTTGTTCTGAAGCTTTCTTT. V gene TRBV28 combines with J gene TRBJ1-1; TRBD1 matches at 7 bases. Germline V lookup: CDR1 MDHEN, CDR2 SYDVKM. V shed 4 bases and J 6 bases; nucleotides not matched to a gene: 11. This CDR3 comprises 15 residues. The variable domain in full, with the rest retrieved from reference TRBV28 and TRBJ1-1, is DVKVTQSSRYLVKRTGEKVFLECVQDMDHENMFWYRQDPGLGLRLIYFSYDVKMKEKGDIPEGYSVSREKKERFSLILESASTNQTSMYLCASSYRRQGCSEAFFGQGTRLTVV.

This clone was detected once. The V and J genes are TRBV28 and TRBJ1-1, with a weak D call TRBD1 (6 bases). CDR1 is MDHEN, CDR2 SYDVKM, per germline. Trimming pared 7 bases from V and 2 bases from J, leaving 23 bases between. This CDR3 has 17 amino acids. The CDR3 coding sequence is TGTGCCAGCATGTCCACAAATCAGGGGCGCCTAAACACTGAAGCTTTCTTT. Its translation is CASMSTNQGRLNTEAFF.

This clone was counted between two and nine times. The chain links TRBV14 to TRBJ1-1, with TRBD1 matching over 7 bases. With V trimmed by 3 bases and J by 6 bases, 16 bases remained unmatched. From germline, CDR1 is SGHDN and CDR2 FVKESK. This CDR3 contains 17 residues. The CDR3 nucleotides are TGTGCCAGCAGCCATGGACAGGCCGAAACCCAGGACCCTGAAGCTTTCTTT. Translating it yields CASSHGQAETQDPEAFF.

The rearrangement links TRBV27 to TRBJ2-5; no definite D call. CDR1 is MNHEY and CDR2 is SMNVEV in the germline V gene (reference sequence). The CDR3 is 13 residues long. V was trimmed by 5 bases and J by 4 bases, leaving 11 bases between them. The CDR3 spells CASSPNRGETQYF. Here the CDR3 DNA reads TGTGCCAGCAGTCCCAATCGAGGAGAGACCCAGTACTTC.

The V call is TRBV7-2, the J call TRBJ2-5, with D maybe TRBD1 (5 bases). Germline loops: CDR1 SGHTA, CDR2 FQGNSA. The V and J ends lost 5 bases and 2 bases respectively, with 12 bases between them. CDR3 length equals 14 residues. CDR3 sequence: CASSPLDTQETQYF. The CDR3 DNA is TGTGCCAGCAGCCCTCTGGACACTCAAGAGACCCAGTACTTC.

This sequence joins TRBV6-1 and TRBJ2-7, with D hard to call. Germline CDR1 MNHNS, CDR2 SASEGT. The CDR3 is 11 residues long. Trimming cost V 8 bases and J 5 bases, with 10 bases left between them. CDR3 sequence reads: CASSVWNEQYF. CDR3 nucleotides: TGTGCCAGCTCCGTATGGAACGAGCAGTACTTC.

This sequence joins TRBV28 and TRBJ2-1; TRBD2 agrees at 15 bases. V was pared by 6 bases and J by 9 bases, with 9 bases of the junction left unmatched. From germline, CDR1 is MDHEN and CDR2 SYDVKM. This CDR3 has 16 amino acids. The CDR3 DNA sequence: TGTGCCAGCAGACACCCCCTGGGACTAGCGGGAGGTGAGCAGTTCTTC. Protein: CASRHPLGLAGGEQFF.